The present entry profiles one T cell receptor (beta chain) with its context. Per the original data handling: Quantification of nucleated cells was approximated via reference gene primer amplification. Data came from immunoSEQ multiplex PCR; TCRdb stores just in-frame clones and leaves some out. The V and J calls and the clone size are those of that table, but D and trimming were determined from the DNA. The sample lists some 260,000 clones; 75% to 95% were seen once. The sample belongs to a study of blood T cell repertoires in COVID-19. Study context: Sites in the United States, Italy and Spain provided acute and convalescent COVID-19 samples.

V shed 1 base and J shed 9 bases, with 10 bases lying between them. CDR1 is SEHNR, CDR2 FQNEAQ, per germline (reference sequence). This CDR3 spans 14 amino acids. This clonotype was sampled from a woman aged 18-29 years who had recovered from COVID-19. Material: PBMCs or T cells enriched from blood (not recorded which). The chain is built from TRBV7-9 and TRBJ1-6; D not certain. CDR3 loop: CASSLEASGSPLHF. The CDR3 DNA sequence: TGTGCCAGCAGCTTAGAGGCTTCGGGTTCACCCCTCCACTTT. Using reference TRBV7-9 and TRBJ1-6 for the parts outside the CDR3, the full variable domain is DTGVSQNPRHKITKRGQNVTFRCDPISEHNRLYWYRQTLGQGPEFLTYFQNEAQLEKSRLLSDRFSAERPKGSFSTLEIQRTEQGDSAMYLCASSLEASGSPLHFGNGTRLTVT.